The 17 T cell receptor beta chains below were found in one sample sequenced in a study of regulatory T cells in long-lasting Graves disease. Through Arm-PCR of CDR3 regions and iRepertoire HTBI primers, TCR beta libraries were built. Via MiXCR, TCRdb re-called the multiplex PCR reads, giving one row per CDR3 protein. This sample carries about 560,000 distinct CDR3 sequences, 15% to 20% of them seen once, and the ten largest clones take around 12%. Time point here: newly diagnosed GD, antithyroid drugs for less than 3 months. PBMCs were the source of the RNA used for TCR sequencing. The sample was also reused in another study, on T cells in Graves' hyperthyroidism and ophthalmopathy.

Sequences were derived from peripheral blood mononuclear cells (PBMCs), sampled at new diagnosis, from a patient treated with antithyroid drugs. The receptors were sampled from a young man with Graves disease.

In the case of this clonotype: With only one base between it and a far larger clone, this is likely a read error. V and J are TRBV20-1 and TRBJ2-7, with 8 positions matching TRBD2. V dropped 4 bases and J dropped 7; count of bases not matched to a gene: 15. The germline V gene has CDR1 DFQATT and CDR2 SNEGSKA (reference sequence). CDR3 length: 15 residues. For the CDR3, the DNA is TGCAGTGCTAAGCGGTCGGGCGGGAGGTACAATGAGCAGTACTTC. Encoded protein: CSAKRSGGRYNEQYF.

This clonotype was recorded a few times. The chain carries TRBV7-9 and TRBJ1-2; 7 nucleotides match TRBD1. The CDR3 is made up of 14 amino acids. With V trimmed by 5 bases and J by 4 bases, 7 bases remained unmatched. Germline V gene sequence: CDR1 SEHNR, CDR2 FQNEAQ (reference sequence). CDR3 protein: CASSLPTGIYGYTF. CDR3 sequence (DNA): TGTGCCAGCAGCCTCCCGACAGGGATCTATGGCTACACCTTC.

This clonotype was counted many times. The CDR3 sequence is CASRPDGTGGTVTSTDTQYF. The DNA for the CDR3 is TGTGCCAGCAGGCCGGACGGGACAGGGGGCACCGTGACTAGCACAGATACGCAGTATTTT. The gene calls are TRBV7-9 and TRBJ2-3; TRBD1 matches at 12 bases. CDR1 and CDR2 (germline): SEHNR, FQNEAQ (reference sequence). With V trimmed by 6 bases and J by 0 bases, 16 bases remained unmatched. The CDR3 is 20 amino acids.

Regarding this clonotype: A read error is possible here, since a much larger clone lies one base away. This rearrangement joins TRBV30 to TRBJ2-1; D is tentatively TRBD1 or TRBD2 (5 bases each). The CDR3 is made up of 15 amino acids. Trimming cost V 0 bases and J 9 bases, with 18 bases left between them. Germline CDR1 is GTSNPN and CDR2 is SVGIG (reference sequence). The CDR3 nucleotides read TGTGCCTGGAGTGTAGGGGTGGGGGTACACAGTGAGCAGTTCTTC. Protein product: CAWSVGVGVHSEQFF. The whole variable domain, remainder taken from reference TRBV30 and TRBJ2-1, is SQTIHQWPATLVQPVGSPLSLECTVEGTSNPNLYWYRQAAGRGLQLLFYSVGIGQISSEVPQNLSASRPQDRQFILSSKKLLLSDSGFYLCAWSVGVGVHSEQFFGPGTRLTVL.

This clonotype was seen a handful of times. This likely traces to a read error, being one base from a far larger clone. The CDR3, as DNA: TGTGCCAGCGGCTTAGTAGGAGATACGCAGTATTTT. Translated, it gives CASGLVGDTQYF. The chain links TRBV7-2 to TRBJ2-3, with D hard to call. Germline V gives CDR1 SGHTA, CDR2 FQGNSA. The CDR3 is made up of 12 amino acids.

Only a few counts were recorded for this clonotype. The J gene is TRBJ2-7, the V gene TRBV4-1, with 12 bases identical to TRBD2. The V gene end was trimmed by 0 bases and the J gene end by 5 bases; junction bases not matched to a gene: 8. The CDR3 totals 17 residues. From germline, CDR1 is MGHRA and CDR2 YSYEKL. The CDR3 spells CASSQDPTSGRQDEQYF. The DNA of the CDR3 is TGCGCCAGCAGCCAAGACCCGACTAGCGGGAGACAGGACGAGCAGTACTTC.

The chain is built from TRBV5-1 and TRBJ1-1; D is ambiguous. The CDR3 consists of 15 residues. Trimming left V 0 bases short and J 1 base short, with 10 bases between. Germline assignment: CDR1 SGHRS and CDR2 YFSETQ. The CDR3 nucleotides are TGCGCCAGCAGCTTGGGATTCGGTGAGAACACTGAAGCTTTCTTT. It codes for CASSLGFGENTEAFF.

This clonotype has ten or more counts. The CDR3 is CSTLGGTQYF. CDR3 nucleotides: TGCAGTACATTGGGCGGTACGCAGTATTTT. The rearrangement links TRBV20-1 to TRBJ2-3; D remains ambiguous. CDR1 and CDR2 from the germline V gene are DFQATT and SNEGSKA (reference sequence). The CDR3 loop spans 10 amino acids. V lost 8 bases and J 8 bases, leaving 11 bases between the germline ends.

This clonotype has at least ten counts. This chain connects TRBV27 to TRBJ2-7; the D is unclear. Deletions cut 5 bases from V and 7 bases from J, with 12 bases between. The CDR3 is 12 amino acids. Looked up from germline, CDR1 is MNHEY and CDR2 is SMNVEV (reference sequence). The CDR3, as DNA: TGTGCCAGCAGTGCCGGGCTTGGGGAGCAGTACTTC. Residues: CASSAGLGEQYF.

The chain recombines TRBV5-1 with TRBJ2-2; the match to TRBD2 covers 15 bases. V trimming: 4 bases; J trimming: 6 bases; junction bases outside the gene matches: 1. This CDR3 has 15 residues. Germline assignment: CDR1 SGHRS and CDR2 YFSETQ. Here the CDR3 DNA reads TGCGCCAGCAGCCGGACTAGCGGGAGGGCCGGGGAGCTGTTTTTT. Translation: CASSRTSGRAGELFF.

The rearrangement links TRBV2 to TRBJ1-3; unclear D gene. Trimming left V 9 bases short and J 0 bases short, with 6 bases between. Germline CDR1 SNHLY, CDR2 FYNNEI. The CDR3 length is 12 residues. This chain's CDR3 is CARLDSGNTIYF. The CDR3, as DNA: TGTGCCAGACTCGACTCTGGAAACACCATATATTTT. The whole variable domain, remainder taken from reference TRBV2 and TRBJ1-3, is EPEVTQTPSHQVTQMGQEVILRCVPISNHLYFYWYRQILGQKVEFLVSFYNNEISEKSEIFDDQFSVERPDGSNFTLKIRSTKLEDSAMYFCARLDSGNTIYFGEGSWLTVV.

The count of this clonotype is one. This could be a read error, since a much larger clone is one nucleotide away. The chain couples TRBV7-2 to TRBJ2-7; 12 positions agree with TRBD2. Germline CDR1 reads SGHTA; CDR2 reads FQGNSA. The junction had 9 bases not matched to a gene; V was cut back by 5 bases and J by 7 bases. The length of the CDR3 is 15 residues. The CDR3 is CASSPSGGVYNEQYF. The CDR3 nucleotides are TGTGCCAGCAGCCCTAGCGGGGGGGTTTACAATGAGCAGTACTTC.

This clonotype was counted a few times. This sequence joins TRBV11-2 and TRBJ1-1; 10 positions match TRBD1. Germline CDR1 is SGHAT and CDR2 is FQNNGV. The V segment lost 5 bases and the J segment 2 bases; nucleotides outside the gene matches: 11. This CDR3 is 17 amino acids long. The CDR3, as DNA: TGTGCCAGCAGCCAAGATCCCTGGACAGGGGGAAACACTGAAGCTTTCTTT. It yields the protein CASSQDPWTGGNTEAFF.

This clonotype showed up just a few times. The chain links TRBV25-1 to TRBJ2-3; 10 bases line up with TRBD2. The trim removed 0 bases at V and 2 bases at J, leaving 11 bases unmatched. Germline CDR1 MGHDK, CDR2 SYGVNS. This CDR3 spans 19 amino acids. The DNA for the CDR3 is TGTGCCAGCAGTGAATATATTCTAAGCGGGAGGGTCGCCACAGATACGCAGTATTTT. It translates to CASSEYILSGRVATDTQYF.

This clonotype came up a few times. The gene calls are TRBV5-1 and TRBJ2-1, with TRBD2 identical over 8 bases. J lost 3 bases, V lost 4 bases, and 9 bases had no gene match. There are 16 residues in the CDR3. Per germline, CDR1 SGHRS and CDR2 YFSETQ. CDR3 region: CASSEALAEYYNEQFF. CDR3 DNA: TGCGCCAGCAGCGAGGCACTAGCGGAGTACTACAATGAGCAGTTCTTC.

V is TRBV2 and J is TRBJ2-7, with 12 bases fitting TRBD1. Germline trimming cut 8 bases from V and 5 bases from J; bases unmatched to any gene: 10. Looked up from germline, CDR1 is SNHLY and CDR2 is FYNNEI. The CDR3 sequence is 15 residues long. CDR3 residues: CASLQPGQGANEQYF. In DNA, the CDR3 is TGTGCCAGCTTACAACCGGGACAGGGGGCCAACGAGCAGTACTTC.

The chain is built from TRBV7-3 and TRBJ2-1; D is undetermined. CDR1 and CDR2 (germline): SGHTA, FQGTGA. V was trimmed by 2 bases and J by 0 bases, leaving 8 bases between them. This CDR3 contains 15 residues. CDR3 nucleotides: TGTGCCAGCAGCTTATTCCCCAGCTCCTACAATGAGCAGTTCTTC. The encoded protein is CASSLFPSSYNEQFF.